The 11 T cell receptor beta chains in this list originate from one sample, sequenced in a study of cytomegalovirus exposure and HLA in healthy donors. The PCR was carried out with 60 Vbeta primers and 13 Jbeta primers. Sequencing was performed with immunoSEQ multiplex PCR; in TCRdb, only in-frame clones are kept and a portion is missing. The sample shows 150,000 or so clones, approximately 71% of them seen only once. The sequencing input was PBMCs. These receptor sequences come from a woman aged 40 to 50 in good health and CMV-seropositive.

The genes are TRBV10-3 and TRBJ1-5, with D perhaps matching TRBD1 (6 bases). This CDR3 has 11 residues. V gave up 7 bases and J gave up 11 bases, with 12 bases separating them. Germline CDR1 reads ENHRY; CDR2 reads SYGVKD. The CDR3: CAIKGGAAQHF. CDR3 bases: TGTGCCATCAAGGGGGGGGCAGCCCAGCATTTT.

V and J are TRBV9 and TRBJ2-2, with D possibly being TRBD1 (7 bases). Germline CDR1 SGDLS, CDR2 YYNGEE. The CDR3 loop spans 15 amino acids. Trimming took off 0 bases at V and 4 bases at J, with 10 bases between the two ends. The CDR3 region has the DNA TGTGCCAGCAGCGTAGGTCAGGGGGGCACCGGGGAGCTGTTTTTT. Protein product: CASSVGQGGTGELFF.

The chain uses TRBV7-9 and TRBJ1-3; 7 bases fit TRBD1. The J segment lost 0 bases and the V segment lost 5 bases, leaving 7 bases of the junction unmatched. This CDR3 has 16 residues. CDR1 and CDR2 from the germline V gene are SEHNR and FQNEAQ (reference sequence). CDR3 DNA: TGTGCCAGCAGCGCCGACAGGGTCACCTCTGGAAACACCATATATTTT. This codes for CASSADRVTSGNTIYF.

This sequence joins TRBV28 and TRBJ2-7; D ambiguous. Trimming took off 6 bases at V and 0 bases at J, with 15 bases between the two ends. Germline assignment: CDR1 MDHEN and CDR2 SYDVKM. This CDR3 contains 15 residues. The CDR3 protein is CASSPPTSSSYEQYF. The CDR3 coding sequence is TGTGCCAGCAGCCCGCCCACGAGTAGCTCCTACGAGCAGTACTTC.

The chain carries TRBV6-5 and TRBJ1-1; the match to TRBD1 covers 11 bases. Germline lookup yields CDR1 MNHEY and CDR2 SVGAGI. The CDR3 length is 15 residues. V trimming: 10 bases; J trimming: 1 base; junction bases outside the gene matches: 8. This CDR3 is CATGRTGGSNTEAFF. The CDR3 bases are TGTGCCACCGGAAGGACAGGGGGCTCGAACACTGAAGCTTTCTTT.

The V gene is TRBV28, the J gene TRBJ1-5; a weak D match, TRBD1 (6 bases). The CDR3 runs to 16 residues. The V gene lost 3 bases and the J gene lost 2 bases, with 14 bases spanning the gap. The germline V gene has CDR1 MDHEN and CDR2 SYDVKM. In DNA form, the CDR3 reads TGTGCCAGCAGTTTGGTGGGGGGGGCTGGCAATCAGCCCCAGCATTTT. Its protein product is CASSLVGGAGNQPQHF.

The rearrangement joins TRBV9 to TRBJ2-4; 12 bases fit TRBD2. V lost 0 bases and J lost 6; bases outside the gene matches: 4. The CDR3 is 16 residues long. CDR1 is SGDLS, CDR2 YYNGEE, per germline. The CDR3 sequence: CASSVGLAGGPNIQYF. For the CDR3, the DNA is TGTGCCAGCAGCGTAGGCCTAGCGGGAGGGCCAAACATTCAGTACTTC.

The V and J genes are TRBV19 and TRBJ2-2, with 7 bases aligning to TRBD2. The CDR3 is 17 residues long. J gave up 0 bases and V 2 bases, and 6 bases lay outside the gene matches. Per germline, CDR1 LNHDA and CDR2 SQIVND (reference sequence). The CDR3 nucleotides read TGTGCCAGTAGTATACCGGGAGGAGCTGCGAACACCGGGGAGCTGTTTTTT. Translated: CASSIPGGAANTGELFF.

V gene TRBV4-1 combines with J gene TRBJ2-7; TRBD2 agrees at 11 bases. The V gene end was trimmed by 4 bases and the J gene end by 6 bases; junction bases not matched to a gene: 8. Germline V gene lookup returns CDR1 MGHRA and CDR2 YSYEKL. CDR3 length: 15 residues. The CDR3 DNA sequence: TGCGCCAGCAGCCGGAGTACTAGCGGGAGACGCGAGCAGTACTTC. It codes for CASSRSTSGRREQYF.

This clone was seen once. The chain uses TRBV6-1 and TRBJ1-2; 7 bases map to TRBD1. CDR1 is MNHNS, CDR2 SASEGT, per germline. This CDR3 has 13 residues. With 2 bases clipped from V and 8 bases from J, the junction kept 5 bases outside the gene matches. As DNA, the CDR3 is TGTGCCAGCAGTGAATTACAGGGGAAGGGCTACACCTTC. It translates to CASSELQGKGYTF.

This chain uses TRBV19 with TRBJ1-2; the match to TRBD1 covers 9 bases. Germline trimming cut 5 bases from V and 4 bases from J; bases unmatched to any gene: 11. Germline V gene lookup returns CDR1 LNHDA and CDR2 SQIVND (reference sequence). The CDR3 length is 16 residues. CDR3 in amino acids: CASSPRDREGSYGYTF. In nucleotides, the CDR3 is TGTGCCAGTAGTCCGCGGGACAGGGAAGGTAGCTATGGCTACACCTTC.